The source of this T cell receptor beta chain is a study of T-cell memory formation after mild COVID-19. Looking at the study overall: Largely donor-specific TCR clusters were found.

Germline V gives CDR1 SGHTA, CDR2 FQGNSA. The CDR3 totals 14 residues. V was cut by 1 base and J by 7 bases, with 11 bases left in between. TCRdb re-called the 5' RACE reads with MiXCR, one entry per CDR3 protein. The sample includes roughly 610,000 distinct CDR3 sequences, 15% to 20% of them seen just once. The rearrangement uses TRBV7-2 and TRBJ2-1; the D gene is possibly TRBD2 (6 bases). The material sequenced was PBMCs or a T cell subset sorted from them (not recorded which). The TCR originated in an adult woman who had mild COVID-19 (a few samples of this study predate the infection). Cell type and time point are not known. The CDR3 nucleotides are TGTGCCAGCAGCTTAGGTCACAGCGGGAATGAGCAGTTCTTC. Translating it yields CASSLGHSGNEQFF.